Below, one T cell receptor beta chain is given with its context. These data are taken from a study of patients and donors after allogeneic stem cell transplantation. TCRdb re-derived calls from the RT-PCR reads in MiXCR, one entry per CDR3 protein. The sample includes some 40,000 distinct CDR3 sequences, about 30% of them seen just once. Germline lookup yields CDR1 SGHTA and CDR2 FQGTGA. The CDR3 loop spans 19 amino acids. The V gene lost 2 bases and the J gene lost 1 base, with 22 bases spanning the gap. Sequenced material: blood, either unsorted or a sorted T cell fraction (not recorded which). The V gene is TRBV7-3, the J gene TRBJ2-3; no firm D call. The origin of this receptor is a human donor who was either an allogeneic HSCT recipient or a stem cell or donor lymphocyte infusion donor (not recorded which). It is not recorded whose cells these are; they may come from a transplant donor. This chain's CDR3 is CASSLGPGRSRNGTDTQYF. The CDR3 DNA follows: TGTGCCAGCAGCTTAGGACCCGGACGGTCCCGGAACGGCACAGATACGCAGTATTTT.